This is a list of T cell receptor beta chains from one sample in a study of blood T cell repertoires in COVID-19. The data were produced by immunoSEQ multiplex PCR, yet TCRdb's version contains in-frame clones alone and is incomplete. This table has fewer than 250,000 clones, 88% appearing once. The material sequenced was peripheral blood. Every receptor here comes from a man younger than 40 with acute or convalescent COVID-19. Each CDR3 is given with its conserved first and last residue. A D gene is named only where the DNA matches it firmly. Some rows mark clone size as missing; the rest say once, few, many or name a class of expanded clone.

CDR3 length	clone size	D gene	J gene	V gene	CDR3 DNA	CDR3 protein
14	.	.	TRBJ1-5	TRBV7-9	TGTGCCAGCAGCTTGACAGGACAGACCGCGCCCCAGCATTTT	CASSLTGQTAPQHF
17	.	TRBD2	TRBJ2-7	TRBV5-1	TGCGCCAGCAGAGCCACCCTCTGGACTAGCGGTACCTACGAGCAGTACTTC	CASRATLWTSGTYEQYF
16	.	.	TRBJ2-7	TRBV7-6	TGTGCCAGCAGCTTAGAGCAGCGGAACAGGGCCATTCGGCAGTACTTC	CASSLEQRNRAIRQYF
15	once	.	TRBJ1-5	TRBV19	TGTGCCAGTAGTATAGTTGGACAGTCCAATCAGCCCCAGCATTTT	CASSIVGQSNQPQHF
20	once	.	TRBJ1-6	TRBV2	TGTGCCAGCAGTCCAAACAACCTCCTCCGCGCGGCTTCCTATAATTCACCCCTCCACTTT	CASSPNNLLRAASYNSPLHF
15	.	.	TRBJ2-7	TRBV6-5	TGTGCCAGCACTAGGACAGTCCCTTTGTATCCGGAGCAGTACTTC	CASTRTVPLYPEQYF
11	.	.	TRBJ1-1	TRBV28	TGTGCCAGCGCGGGGGGGATAATGGCTTTCTTT	CASAGGIMAFF
12	few	.	TRBJ2-5	TRBV6-1	TGTGCCAGCAGTGACATTGAGGAGACCCAGTACTTC	CASSDIEETQYF
14	few	.	TRBJ1-2	TRBV28	TGTGCCACCCTCGTGGGGGGGCGCGTCTATGGCTACACCTTC	CATLVGGRVYGYTF
13	.	.	TRBJ1-2	TRBV10-2	TGCGCCAGCAGTGAGTCGATCCTACGGGACTACACCTTC	CASSESILRDYTF
15	.	.	TRBJ1-2	TRBV5-1	TGCGCCAGCAGCCTGGAGGCGGTGGGAGTCCAAGGTGTAGCCTTC	CASSLEAVGVQGVAF
16	.	TRBD2	TRBJ2-1	TRBV7-3	TGTGCCAGCAGCTATTCCGGGGGGGCCGCCTACAATGAGCAGTTCTTC	CASSYSGGAAYNEQFF
15	.	.	TRBJ1-4	TRBV5-5	TGTGCCAGCAGTTATGCTGGGGGCGAGCAGCAAAAACTGTTTTTT	CASSYAGGEQQKLFF
13	.	TRBD1	TRBJ1-1	TRBV10-3	TGTGCCATCAGGGGACAGGGGGCGACTGAAGCTTTCTTT	CAIRGQGATEAFF
15	.	TRBD1	TRBJ1-1	TRBV13	TGTGCCAGCAGCTTAGAAACAGGGGGTTACACTGAAGCTTTCTTT	CASSLETGGYTEAFF
17	once	TRBD1	TRBJ2-7	TRBV30	TGTGCCTGGAGTTACGCCCGGTCGACAGGGAACACCTACGAGCAGTACTTC	CAWSYARSTGNTYEQYF
14	.	TRBD1	TRBJ2-7	TRBV2	TGTGCCAGCAGTGTACAGGGGGTGATGTACGAGCAGTACTTC	CASSVQGVMYEQYF
13	.	.	TRBJ1-1	TRBV6-5	TGTGCCAGCCCCCACCAGATGAACACTGAAGCTTTCTTT	CASPHQMNTEAFF
14	.	.	TRBJ2-2	TRBV4-1	TGCGCCAGCAGCGACTCAGGGCCTCCCGGGGAGCTGTTTTTT	CASSDSGPPGELFF
15	.	.	TRBJ1-3	TRBV5-1	TGCGCCAGCAGCTTGGCCGGGAACTCTGGAAACACCATATATTTT	CASSLAGNSGNTIYF
13	.	TRBD1	TRBJ1-2	TRBV9	TGTGCCAGCAGCACACGACAGGGGCAGGGAAAGAGCTTC	CASSTRQGQGKSF
15	.	.	TRBJ2-7	TRBV3-1/TRBV3-2	TGTGCCAGCAGCCTAGTAGGGGGGGGCCGGAACGAGCAGTACTTC	CASSLVGGGRNEQYF
15	once	TRBD1	TRBJ1-1	TRBV2	TGTGCCAGCAACCCCCGCCTGGACAGGGGCACTGAAGCTTTCTTT	CASNPRLDRGTEAFF
14	.	TRBD1	TRBJ1-1	TRBV19	TGTGCCAGTAGTATAGATCAGGGGGGCACTGAAGCTTTCTTT	CASSIDQGGTEAFF
15	.	TRBD1	TRBJ2-7	TRBV19	TGTGCCAGTAGTTCCTCCGGGACAGGGGGCGACGAGCAGTACTTC	CASSSSGTGGDEQYF
18	.	TRBD1	TRBJ2-1	TRBV5-1	TGCGCCAGCAGCCCGGGACCGGGACAGGGGGCCACCTACAATGAGCAGTTCTTC	CASSPGPGQGATYNEQFF
14	once	TRBD2	TRBJ2-3	TRBV27	TGTGCCAGCAGTCTCGGACTAGCGGCAGATACGCAGTATTTT	CASSLGLAADTQYF
14	.	.	TRBJ2-7	TRBV4-1	TGCGCCAGCAGCCATACTAGCTATTCCTACGAGCAGTACTTC	CASSHTSYSYEQYF
14	.	.	TRBJ2-3	TRBV30	TGTGCCTGGAGCCCCGTTAGCGGTGGAGATACGCAGTATTTT	CAWSPVSGGDTQYF
14	.	.	TRBJ2-7	TRBV2	TGTGCCACCAAAGTAGACGGCGGGATATACGAGCAGTACTTC	CATKVDGGIYEQYF
13	.	.	TRBJ2-5	TRBV2	TGTGCCAGCAGTGAGGCTAGCTTAGAGACCCAGTACTTC	CASSEASLETQYF
14	.	.	TRBJ2-3	TRBV30	TGTGCCTGGGGACAAACAGGAGACACAGATACGCAGTATTTT	CAWGQTGDTDTQYF
15	.	TRBD1	TRBJ2-5	TRBV5-6	TGTGCCAGCAGCCAGATTACAGGGGGCGAGGAGACCCAGTACTTC	CASSQITGGEETQYF
16	.	TRBD1	TRBJ1-1	TRBV9	TGTGCCAGCAGCGTATCTGGGGACAGGGTGAACACTGAAGCTTTCTTT	CASSVSGDRVNTEAFF
12	.	.	TRBJ2-3	TRBV5-4	TGTGCCAGCAGCTCCTCTTCAGATACGCAGTATTTT	CASSSSSDTQYF
15	.	TRBD1	TRBJ2-3	TRBV11-2	TGTGCCAGCAGCCAACCGGGACAGGGATGGGATACGCAGTATTTT	CASSQPGQGWDTQYF
14	.	.	TRBJ2-1	TRBV5-4	TGTGCCAGCAGCTTTAGGAGCTCCTACAATGAGCAGTTCTTC	CASSFRSSYNEQFF
15	.	TRBD1	TRBJ2-7	TRBV6-4	TGTGCCAGCAGCCTACAGGGGGGTCTCGTCTACGAGCAGTACTTC	CASSLQGGLVYEQYF
17	.	TRBD1	TRBJ1-4	TRBV4-1	TGCGCCAGCAGCCAAGAGGCGGCAGGGGGGATTAATGAAAAACTGTTTTTT	CASSQEAAGGINEKLFF
18	.	TRBD2	TRBJ2-1	TRBV9	TGTGCCAGCAGCGGTGGGACTAGCGGAGGCAGCTCCTACAATGAGCAGTTCTTC	CASSGGTSGGSSYNEQFF
13	.	.	TRBJ1-5	TRBV3-1/TRBV3-2	TGTGCCAGCAGCCAAGAGGGGGGTCGACTCCAGCATTTT	CASSQEGGRLQHF
13	.	.	TRBJ1-1	TRBV5-1	TGCGCCAGCAGCTTGGCTCCAGGTACTGAAGCTTTCTTT	CASSLAPGTEAFF
13	few	.	TRBJ1-4	TRBV29-1	TGCAGCGTTGGTACAGCTCTTAATGAAAAACTGTTTTTT	CSVGTALNEKLFF
13	few	.	TRBJ1-5	TRBV6-5	TGTGCCAGCAGCTGGACAGAGGATCAGCCCCAGCATTTT	CASSWTEDQPQHF
16	.	TRBD1	TRBJ1-1	TRBV4-1	TGCGCCAGCAGCCAGGGACAGGGGGCGCCAATCGATGAAGCTTTCTTT	CASSQGQGAPIDEAFF
13	.	.	TRBJ2-3	TRBV27	TGTGCCAGCAGTTTAACTAACGCAGATACGCAGTATTTT	CASSLTNADTQYF
14	.	TRBD1	TRBJ1-2	TRBV6-5	TGTGCCAGCAGCCTGGACAGGCTGAACTATGGCTACACCTTC	CASSLDRLNYGYTF
14	.	.	TRBJ2-5	TRBV30	TGTGCCTGGGTGCGGCGGGGATCGGAAGAGACCCAGTACTTC	CAWVRRGSEETQYF
16	.	.	TRBJ1-3	TRBV13	TGTGCCAGCAGCCCAAAGGGGGGGGGCTCTGGAAACACCATATATTTT	CASSPKGGGSGNTIYF
14	.	.	TRBJ1-3	TRBV14	TGTGCCAGCAGCCAAAACAGGGAAAGAAACACCATATATTTT	CASSQNRERNTIYF
16	.	.	TRBJ1-6	TRBV19	TGTGCCAGTAGTATAGATCCCAGCAGGGATAATTCACCCCTCCACTTT	CASSIDPSRDNSPLHF
13	.	.	TRBJ1-5	TRBV28	TGTGCCAGCAGAGTTCAGGGTTACCAGCCCCAGCATTTT	CASRVQGYQPQHF
15	.	TRBD1	TRBJ1-1	TRBV9	TGTGCCAGCAGCCCCTGGACAGGCCCGAACACTGAAGCTTTCTTT	CASSPWTGPNTEAFF
13	.	.	TRBJ1-1	TRBV4-1	TGCGCCAGCAGCCAAGACGGGAACACTGAAGCTTTCTTT	CASSQDGNTEAFF
17	.	.	TRBJ2-3	TRBV5-6	TGTGCCAGCAGCCCATTCACCGAAGCCGCCAAAACAGATACGCAGTATTTT	CASSPFTEAAKTDTQYF